The sequence of this T cell receptor (beta chain) was determined in a study of cytomegalovirus exposure and HLA in healthy donors. About this clone: Its antigen remains unknown.

The CDR3 consists of 13 residues. V was cut by 10 bases and J by 0 bases, with 12 bases left in between. Germline V gene lookup returns CDR1 MNHNS and CDR2 SASEGT. In the PCR, 60 Vbeta and 13 Jbeta primers were used. Repertoires were generated with immunoSEQ multiplex PCR, while TCRdb's copy carries only in-frame clones and drops some. The sample includes 120,000 or so clones, roughly 68% seen only once; the top ten take 5.8%. Regarding the study as a whole: The study labeled under 200 TCR beta chains cytomegalovirus-associated.

The chain recombines TRBV6-1 with TRBJ1-1; D is possibly TRBD1 (6 bases). Sample: PBMCs. This clonotype was sampled from a woman aged 50 to 65 in good health and CMV-seropositive. The CDR3 protein is CAIERTVNTEAFF. CDR3 nucleotides: TGTGCCATAGAGAGGACAGTGAACACTGAAGCTTTCTTT.